The 3 T cell receptor beta chains presented below share a single source sample, sequenced in a study of cytomegalovirus exposure and HLA in healthy donors. This PCR relied on a set of 60 Vbeta primers and 13 Jbeta primers. Some clones are missing from TCRdb's copy, which holds only in-frame ones; the method was immunoSEQ multiplex PCR. The table includes about 80,000 clones, approximately 75% detected once. Specimen: PBMCs. These receptors originate from a woman in her thirties or forties in good health and CMV-seronegative.

The chain couples TRBV7-2 to TRBJ1-4, with D maybe TRBD1 (5 bases). The ends were cut back, 4 bases at V and 6 bases at J, with 15 bases in the middle. Germline values: CDR1 SGHTA, CDR2 FQGNSA. The CDR3 length is 15 residues. CDR3 residues: CASSYPRGGDEKLFF. CDR3 coding DNA: TGTGCCAGCAGCTACCCTAGGGGTGGTGATGAAAAACTGTTTTTT.

This clone was seen only once. CDR3: CAWRSAGGTGELFF. Written as DNA, the CDR3 is TGTGCCTGGAGGTCTGCAGGGGGCACCGGGGAGCTGTTTTTT. The V gene is TRBV30, the J gene TRBJ2-2, with 7 bases identical to TRBD1. This CDR3 spans 14 amino acids. Germline CDR1 is GTSNPN and CDR2 is SVGIG (reference sequence). With 3 bases clipped from V and 4 bases from J, the junction kept 5 bases outside the gene matches.

The chain links TRBV7-9 to TRBJ2-3; D may be TRBD2 (6 bases). Trimming took 3 bases from V and 2 from J, leaving 9 bases between them. Germline V gene lookup returns CDR1 SEHNR and CDR2 FQNEAQ (reference sequence). The CDR3 length is 14 residues. The DNA of the CDR3 is TGTGCCAGCAGCTTTTGGGGGGTCACAGATACGCAGTATTTT. Translating gives CASSFWGVTDTQYF.